Listed here is a single TCR beta chain. What it recognizes is unknown. Profiling relied on immunoSEQ multiplex PCR, and the TCRdb table lists in-frame clones only, not all of them. This table holds around 67,000 clones, 80% found once. This record belongs to a study of OX40 agonist ivuxolimab in advanced cancers. Study-wide context: Dose-escalation patients' cancers were hepatocellular carcinoma, melanoma, renal cell or head and neck cancer. Overall study results and limits: Some patients without response likewise showed low normalized clonal expansion. The work left the antigen specificity of expanded peripheral T cells undetermined.

Blood sampling took place at baseline, cycle 4 day 1, and cycle 7 day 1. The clonotype comes from an adult with an advanced solid tumor such as melanoma, head and neck, liver or kidney cancer. Specimen: CD4+ or CD8+ T cells sorted from blood, collected in a trial of the OX40 agonist ivuxolimab.

CDR3 bases: TGTGCCAGCAGCCCAAGACGACCGGGACTAGAAACAGATACGCAGTATTTT. Protein sequence: CASSPRRPGLETDTQYF. The genes are TRBV7-2 and TRBJ2-3; TRBD2 aligns across 8 bases. This CDR3 has 17 residues. Germline V gives CDR1 SGHTA, CDR2 FQGNSA. Losses at the gene ends were 5 bases for V and 3 bases for J; bases not matched to a gene: 13.